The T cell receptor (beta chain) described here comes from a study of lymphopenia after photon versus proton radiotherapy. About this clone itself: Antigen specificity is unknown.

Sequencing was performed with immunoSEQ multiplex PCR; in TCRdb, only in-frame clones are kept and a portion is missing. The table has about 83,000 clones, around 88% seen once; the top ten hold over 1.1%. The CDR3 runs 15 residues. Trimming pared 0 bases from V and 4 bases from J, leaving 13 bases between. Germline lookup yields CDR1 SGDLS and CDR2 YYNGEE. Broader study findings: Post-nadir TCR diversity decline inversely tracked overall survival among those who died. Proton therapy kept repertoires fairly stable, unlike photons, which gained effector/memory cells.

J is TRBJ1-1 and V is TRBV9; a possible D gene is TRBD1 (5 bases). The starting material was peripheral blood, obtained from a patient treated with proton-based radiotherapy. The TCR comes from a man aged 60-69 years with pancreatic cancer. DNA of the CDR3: TGTGCCAGCAGCGTAGGGGGGACTTTGAGCACTGAAGCTTTCTTT. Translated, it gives CASSVGGTLSTEAFF.